The 22 T cell receptor beta chains given below trace back to one sample, sequenced in a study of OX40 agonist ivuxolimab in advanced cancers. TCRdb's copy holds only in-frame clones and misses some; the assay was immunoSEQ multiplex PCR. There are 30,000 to 35,000 clones in the sample; about 80% occur only once, and under 30% lies in the top ten. This sample comprised CD4+ or CD8+ T cells sorted from blood, obtained in a trial of the OX40 agonist ivuxolimab. Receptors were obtained from an adult with an advanced solid tumor such as melanoma, head and neck, liver or kidney cancer.

This sequence joins TRBV29-1 and TRBJ1-3; no reliable D call. The CDR3 is made up of 13 amino acids. Looked up from germline, CDR1 is SQVTM and CDR2 is ANQGSEA. The V end lost 7 bases, the J end lost 0 bases, and 10 bases lay between the germline ends. CDR3 nucleotide sequence: TGCAGCGCCGCCCGAGACTCTGGAAACACCATATATTTT. Protein product: CSAARDSGNTIYF.

The gene calls are TRBV6-6 and TRBJ1-2; perhaps TRBD1 as D (5 bases). CDR1 and CDR2 from the germline V gene are MNHNY and SVGAGI (reference sequence). This CDR3 is 14 amino acids long. Between the trimmed V and J ends, which lost 1 base and 3 bases, there was a span of 9 bases. CDR3 nucleotides: TGTGCCAGCAGTTACTTCCAAGGGGACTATGGCTACACCTTC. It specifies CASSYFQGDYGYTF.

V is TRBV5-6 and J is TRBJ2-3, with D perhaps matching TRBD1 (5 bases). Germline V gives CDR1 SGHDT, CDR2 YYEEEE. The germline V and J ends were trimmed by 0 bases and 0 bases, with 17 bases remaining between them. This CDR3 is 18 amino acids long. CDR3 nucleotide sequence: TGTGCCAGCAGCTTGGCCGTGGCAGGGTTTTTCAGCACAGATACGCAGTATTTT. Amino acids: CASSLAVAGFFSTDTQYF.

The chain has TRBV18 and TRBJ2-3; D gene ambiguous. The germline gives CDR1 KGHSH, CDR2 LQKENI. Trimming shortened V by 3 bases and J by 4 bases, and 14 bases separated the two germline ends. The CDR3 length is 15 residues. CDR3 DNA: TGTGCCAGCTCACCGTTCTTCCAGGCCCCAGATACGCAGTATTTT. Amino acids: CASSPFFQAPDTQYF.

The chain links TRBV2 to TRBJ1-2; 8 bases line up with TRBD1. The J segment lost 2 bases and the V segment lost 4 bases, leaving 0 bases of the junction unmatched. This CDR3 spans 13 amino acids. Germline V gene lookup returns CDR1 SNHLY and CDR2 FYNNEI. CDR3 in DNA: TGTGCCAGCAGTGGACAGGGGAACTATGGCTACACCTTC. It is translated as CASSGQGNYGYTF.

The chain links TRBV19 to TRBJ2-1; no definite D call. The CDR3 contains 16 residues. The germline CDR1 and CDR2 sequences are LNHDA and SQIVND (reference sequence). With 5 bases removed from V and 10 bases from J, the gap between germline ends came to 24 bases. The CDR3, as DNA: TGTGCCAGTAGTCTCATCCCCGGTGCTCCCATCGGGGAGCAGTTCTTC. This codes for CASSLIPGAPIGEQFF.

The chain uses TRBV5-1 and TRBJ2-2; D gene ambiguous. Germline CDR1 reads SGHRS; CDR2 reads YFSETQ. The V gene lost 5 bases and the J gene lost 4 bases, with 18 bases spanning the gap. CDR3 length: 16 amino acids. The CDR3 DNA follows: TGCGCCAGCAGTGAAACCGGCCAAGGTGGCACCGGGGAGCTGTTTTTT. This codes for CASSETGQGGTGELFF.

This clone has a handful of counts. The V gene is TRBV2, the J gene TRBJ2-3; 12 bases map to TRBD2. Germline V gene data show CDR1 as SNHLY and CDR2 as FYNNEI. V lost 7 bases, J lost 0 bases, and 11 bases stayed unmatched. The length of the CDR3 is 18 residues. CDR3 in DNA: TGTGCCAGCACCCCACTAGCGGGGGGCCGGTCGAGCACAGATACGCAGTATTTT. Protein sequence: CASTPLAGGRSSTDTQYF.

This chain joins TRBV5-1 and TRBJ1-4; D is uncertain. The length of the CDR3 is 14 residues. Germline lookup yields CDR1 SGHRS and CDR2 YFSETQ. Trimming pared 7 bases from V and 8 bases from J, leaving 18 bases between. The chain's CDR3 is CASASGGGREKLFF. CDR3 in DNA: TGCGCCAGCGCATCAGGAGGAGGGAGGGAAAAACTGTTTTTT.

The rearrangement joins TRBV7-9 to TRBJ1-3; D unresolved. The CDR3 is 16 amino acids. V was pared by 0 bases and J by 4 bases, with 13 bases between. Germline values: CDR1 SEHNR, CDR2 FQNEAQ (reference sequence). The CDR3, as DNA: TGTGCCAGCAGCTTAGCTACGGCCGCGGGAGGAAACACCATATATTTT. It specifies CASSLATAAGGNTIYF.

This clone has only a few counts. The chain carries TRBV28 and TRBJ1-2; 8 positions agree with TRBD1. The V segment lost 5 bases and the J segment 1 base; nucleotides outside the gene matches: 9. The length of the CDR3 is 16 residues. The V gene's germline CDR1 is MDHEN and CDR2 SYDVKM. The CDR3: CASSQKTGEGNYGYTF. The CDR3 nucleotides read TGTGCCAGCAGTCAAAAGACAGGGGAGGGTAACTATGGCTACACCTTC.

J is TRBJ2-3 and V is TRBV11-2, with D possibly TRBD2 on 6 matching bases. V dropped 3 bases and J dropped 3 bases, with 13 bases sitting between them. This CDR3 has 15 amino acids. The germline V gene encodes CDR1 SGHAT and CDR2 FQNNGV. The CDR3 nucleotides are TGTGCCAGCAGCTTTGGGGGTGGAGGGACAGATACGCAGTATTTT. The encoded protein is CASSFGGGGTDTQYF.

This clone has only a few counts. This chain connects TRBV19 to TRBJ2-5; a possible D gene is TRBD2 (6 bases). The CDR3 has 14 amino acids. The V end lost 5 bases, the J end lost 2 bases, and 12 bases lay between the germline ends. Per the germline V gene, CDR1 is LNHDA and CDR2 is SQIVND (reference sequence). The CDR3 region is CASSPGLPQETQYF. DNA for the CDR3: TGTGCCAGTAGTCCGGGACTCCCACAAGAGACCCAGTACTTC.

The gene calls are TRBV19 and TRBJ1-1, with D unresolved. Germline V CDR1 and CDR2: LNHDA, SQIVND (reference sequence). The CDR3 extends over 14 amino acids. The DNA of the CDR3 is TGTGACTTCCCTTGGGAGGGCTGGAACACTGAAGCTTTCTTT. Its protein product is CDFPWEGWNTEAFF.

The chain carries TRBV6-1 and TRBJ2-2; 7 bases map to TRBD1. V shed 8 bases, J shed 1 base, and the junction held 7 bases outside the gene matches. CDR1 MNHNS and CDR2 SASEGT come from the germline V gene. The CDR3 is made up of 15 amino acids. The CDR3 DNA reads TGTGCCAGCTCGGCCCGACAGGGGAACACCGGGGAGCTGTTTTTT. It yields the protein CASSARQGNTGELFF.

The chain combines TRBV30 with TRBJ2-1, with D perhaps matching TRBD1 (7 bases). The CDR3 loop spans 12 amino acids. CDR1 is GTSNPN and CDR2 is SVGIG in the germline V gene (reference sequence). Trimming shortened V by 2 bases and J by 12 bases, and 14 bases separated the two germline ends. The CDR3 reads CAWSPGGSGQFF. The CDR3 DNA reads TGTGCCTGGAGTCCAGGGGGGTCAGGGCAGTTCTTC.

The chain is built from TRBV5-5 and TRBJ1-2; the match to TRBD1 covers 7 bases. Unmatched junction bases numbered 9, after V lost 4 bases and J lost 3 bases. This CDR3 spans 15 amino acids. Germline lookup yields CDR1 SGHKS and CDR2 YYEKEE (reference sequence). CDR3 sequence reads: CASSGLTGLDYGYTF. The CDR3 DNA reads as TGTGCCAGCAGCGGTCTGACAGGGTTGGACTATGGCTACACCTTC.

This clone was found a few times. This chain joins TRBV19 and TRBJ1-5; D perhaps matches TRBD1 (5 bases). Germline V gene sequence: CDR1 LNHDA, CDR2 SQIVND (reference sequence). The germline V and J ends were trimmed by 6 bases and 2 bases, with 14 bases remaining between them. The CDR3 length is 15 residues. The CDR3 sequence: CASRPGGSGNQPQHF. The CDR3 nucleotides are TGTGCCAGTAGACCGGGGGGGTCTGGCAATCAGCCCCAGCATTTT.

This clone was seen a handful of times. The genes are TRBV18 and TRBJ2-3, with D possibly being TRBD1 or TRBD2 (5 bases each). This CDR3 is 15 amino acids long. The ends were cut back, 2 bases at V and 2 bases at J, with 11 bases in the middle. Germline CDR1 and CDR2: KGHSH and LQKENI. The CDR3 DNA follows: TGTGCCAGCTCACCAACAGGACTCAACACAGATACGCAGTATTTT. It specifies CASSPTGLNTDTQYF.

The genes are TRBV11-2 and TRBJ2-3, with 11 bases matching TRBD2. CDR3 length equals 16 residues. Per the germline V gene, CDR1 is SGHAT and CDR2 is FQNNGV. V trimming: 2 bases; J trimming: 7 bases; junction bases outside the gene matches: 8. The CDR3 bases are TGTGCCAGCAGCTTATATCTCGGGACTAGCGGTTATACGCAGTATTTT. It codes for CASSLYLGTSGYTQYF.

This chain uses TRBV27 with TRBJ2-7; possible D gene TRBD1, 6 bases. This CDR3 region has 15 residues. Germline-derived CDR1 and CDR2 are MNHEY and SMNVEV (reference sequence). The V end lost 3 bases, the J end lost 3 bases, and 15 bases lay between the germline ends. The CDR3 nucleotides read TGTGCCAGCAGTTTGTCAGGGGAAATGTTCTACGAGCAGTACTTC. Translating gives CASSLSGEMFYEQYF.

This chain joins TRBV7-9 and TRBJ1-3, with D hard to call. Germline V gene data show CDR1 as SEHNR and CDR2 as FQNEAQ (reference sequence). The germline V and J ends were trimmed by 1 base and 5 bases, with 0 bases remaining between them. The CDR3 runs to 11 residues. CDR3 in amino acids: CASSLGNTIYF. The CDR3 DNA reads TGTGCCAGCAGCTTAGGAAACACCATATATTTT.